This passage covers 16 T cell receptor beta chains from one sample sequenced in a study of blood T cell repertoires in COVID-19. TCRdb's table, derived via immunoSEQ multiplex PCR, lists solely in-frame clones and lacks some. In the table there are almost 400,000 clones, roughly 89% of which are singletons. Source material: PBMCs or T cells enriched from blood (not recorded which). The receptor source for this set is a woman aged 30 to 39 who had recovered from COVID-19.

This clone appeared a few times. The rearrangement uses TRBV27 and TRBJ1-2, with D maybe TRBD1 (6 bases). CDR3 length: 13 amino acids. The V gene's germline CDR1 is MNHEY and CDR2 SMNVEV (reference sequence). V lost 6 bases and J lost 8, with 16 bases in between. CDR3 sequence (DNA): TGTGCCAGCAGATACCCAGGGGCGACGGGCTACACCTTC. Translation: CASRYPGATGYTF.

V usage is TRBV15 and J usage is TRBJ1-5; possible D gene TRBD1, 5 bases. This CDR3 spans 13 amino acids. Trimming left V 9 bases short and J 4 bases short, with 13 bases between. From germline, CDR1 is LNHNV and CDR2 YYDKDF (reference sequence). CDR3 nucleotide sequence: TGTGCCACGCGGTCGGGACTAAATCAGCCCCAGCATTTT. Translation gives CATRSGLNQPQHF.

V is TRBV27 and J is TRBJ2-7, with D maybe TRBD1 (6 bases). The V gene lost 5 bases and the J gene lost 7 bases, with 12 bases spanning the gap. The CDR3 is 12 amino acids. Per the germline V gene, CDR1 is MNHEY and CDR2 is SMNVEV (reference sequence). CDR3 in DNA: TGTGCCAGCAGTGGCACAGGGTTAGAGCAGTACTTC. Encoded protein: CASSGTGLEQYF.

The chain is built from TRBV5-4 and TRBJ2-1; D is undetermined. Trimming stripped 0 bases from V and 1 base from J, with 5 bases between. The CDR3 covers 14 residues. Germline loops: CDR1 SGHNT, CDR2 YYREEE (reference sequence). In DNA form, the CDR3 reads TGTGCCAGCAGCTTGGTGGCATCCTACAATGAGCAGTTCTTC. It specifies CASSLVASYNEQFF.

This rearrangement joins TRBV10-3 to TRBJ1-1, with 7 bases that match TRBD1. V shed 10 bases, J shed 4 bases, and the junction held 12 bases outside the gene matches. The germline CDR1 and CDR2 sequences are ENHRY and SYGVKD. This CDR3 region has 14 residues. The CDR3 loop is CATLALQGSTEAFF. CDR3 DNA: TGTGCCACCTTGGCGTTACAGGGGTCCACTGAAGCTTTCTTT.

The chain combines TRBV19 with TRBJ2-1; the D is unclear. CDR3 length: 13 residues. V was cut by 2 bases and J by 7 bases, with 9 bases left in between. Germline V gives CDR1 LNHDA, CDR2 SQIVND (reference sequence). This chain's CDR3 is CASSIFLRNEQFF. Here the CDR3 DNA reads TGTGCCAGTAGTATATTTTTGCGGAATGAGCAGTTCTTC. Complete variable domain (other parts from reference TRBV19 and TRBJ2-1): DGGITQSPKYLFRKEGQNVTLSCEQNLNHDAMYWYRQDPGQGLRLIYYSQIVNDFQKGDIAEGYSVSREKKESFPLTVTSAQKNPTAFYLCASSIFLRNEQFFGPGTRLTVL.

V is TRBV29-1 and J is TRBJ1-2; D unclear. The CDR3 runs to 12 residues. The germline V gene encodes CDR1 SQVTM and CDR2 ANQGSEA. With 7 bases removed from V and 4 bases from J, the gap between germline ends came to 13 bases. CDR3 loop: CSATTASYGYTF. In nucleotides, the CDR3 is TGCAGCGCCACTACCGCTTCCTATGGCTACACCTTC.

J is TRBJ2-7 and V is TRBV4-2, with 8 bases identical to TRBD2. This CDR3 is built from 15 residues. CDR1 and CDR2 (germline): LGHNA, YNFKEQ. The ends lost 0 bases at V and 3 bases at J; junction bases unmatched: 4. In DNA form, the CDR3 reads TGTGCCAGCAGCCAAGAGCCCCGGGGGGGCTACGAGCAGTACTTC. It is translated as CASSQEPRGGYEQYF.

The rearrangement uses TRBV18 and TRBJ1-1; TRBD1 matches 9 bases. The CDR3 totals 14 residues. Per the germline V gene, CDR1 is KGHSH and CDR2 is LQKENI. V lost 6 bases and J lost 3; bases outside the gene matches: 5. The CDR3 spells CASSQTGGYTEAFF. The CDR3 nucleotides read TGTGCCAGCTCGCAAACAGGGGGCTACACTGAAGCTTTCTTT. Based on the CDR3 plus reference TRBV18 and TRBJ1-1, the full variable domain is NAGVMQNPRHLVRRRGQEARLRCSPMKGHSHVYWYRQLPEEGLKFMVYLQKENIIDESGMPKERFSAEFPKEGPSILRIQQVVRGDSAAYFCASSQTGGYTEAFFGQGTRLTVV.

The genes are TRBV7-2 and TRBJ1-1, with D possibly TRBD1 on 5 matching bases. The ends were cut back, 5 bases at V and 4 bases at J, with 11 bases in the middle. This CDR3 region has 13 residues. Germline-derived CDR1 and CDR2 are SGHTA and FQGNSA. DNA for the CDR3: TGTGCCAGCAGCGTCCAGGGCGCCACTGAAGCTTTCTTT. This codes for CASSVQGATEAFF.

The chain employs TRBV28 and TRBJ2-7; 8 bases agree with TRBD1. From germline, CDR1 is MDHEN and CDR2 SYDVKM. With 3 bases clipped from V and 4 bases from J, the junction kept 5 bases outside the gene matches. The CDR3 loop spans 14 amino acids. The CDR3 bases are TGTGCCAGCAGTTTGGGGGACAGGCCTTACGAGCAGTACTTC. Translated, it gives CASSLGDRPYEQYF.

This clone has just a few counts. The chain uses TRBV5-5 and TRBJ1-2; 9 bases align to TRBD1. Germline V gene data show CDR1 as SGHKS and CDR2 as YYEKEE (reference sequence). CDR3 length: 18 amino acids. Trimming took 4 bases from V and 2 from J; bases not matched to a gene: 15. As DNA, the CDR3 is TGTGCCAGCAGCCCGAAGTCCCGGGACAGGGTAGTAAACTATGGCTACACCTTC. Protein sequence: CASSPKSRDRVVNYGYTF. The full variable domain, rest sourced from reference TRBV5-5 and TRBJ1-2, is DAGVTQSPTHLIKTRGQQVTLRCSPISGHKSVSWYQQVLGQGPQFIFQYYEKEERGRGNFPDRFSARQFPNYSSELNVNALLLGDSALYLCASSPKSRDRVVNYGYTFGSGTRLTVV.

The rearrangement links TRBV2 to TRBJ2-3; no clear D gene. Per the germline V gene, CDR1 is SNHLY and CDR2 is FYNNEI. Between the trimmed V and J ends, which lost 3 bases and 1 base, there was a span of 5 bases. This CDR3 spans 13 amino acids. The CDR3: CASSDQGTDTQYF. In DNA form, the CDR3 reads TGTGCCAGCAGTGATCAGGGCACAGATACGCAGTATTTT.

This sequence joins TRBV5-1 and TRBJ2-2; 9 bases match TRBD1. Trimming at V came to 4 bases and at J to 7 bases, leaving 5 bases not matched to a gene. CDR1 is SGHRS, CDR2 YFSETQ, per germline. The CDR3 consists of 14 residues. The CDR3 sequence is CASSPGQGIGELFF. In DNA form, the CDR3 reads TGCGCCAGCAGCCCGGGACAGGGAATCGGGGAGCTGTTTTTT. Based on the CDR3 plus reference TRBV5-1 and TRBJ2-2, the full variable domain is KAGVTQTPRYLIKTRGQQVTLSCSPISGHRSVSWYQQTPGQGLQFLFEYFSETQRNKGNFPGRFSGRQFSNSRSEMNVSTLELGDSALYLCASSPGQGIGELFFGEGSRLTVL.

V usage is TRBV9 and J usage is TRBJ2-3; the D gene is possibly TRBD1 (6 bases). Germline V gene data show CDR1 as SGDLS and CDR2 as YYNGEE. The CDR3 has 17 residues. V dropped 0 bases and J dropped 3 bases, with 17 bases sitting between them. For the CDR3, the DNA is TGTGCCAGCAGCGTAGAACAGGGTGTGGATATAACAGATACGCAGTATTTT. It translates to CASSVEQGVDITDTQYF.

CDR3 sequence reads: CASSPLPPTGTAYEQYF. The DNA of the CDR3 is TGTGCCAGCAGCCCGTTACCTCCGACAGGGACTGCCTACGAGCAGTACTTC. The chain is built from TRBV11-2 and TRBJ2-7; TRBD1 might be the D (7 bases). The CDR3 length is 17 residues. Trimming cost V 5 bases and J 2 bases, with 22 bases left between them. Germline loops: CDR1 SGHAT, CDR2 FQNNGV.